This entry lists 27 T cell receptor beta chains sequenced from one sample in a study of T cells in women clearing cervical HPV infection. TCRdb keeps only in-frame clones here, not all; method: immunoSEQ multiplex PCR. Recorded for this sample: around 48,000 clones. The sequenced sample consisted of blood buffy coat. These receptors originate from a woman aged 18 to 75 with a cervical HPV16 infection that either progressed to CIN3+ or cleared (not recorded which).

Concerning this clone: The read ends 3 residues shy of where the CDR3 ends; the end is completed using the germline J gene. The V call is TRBV12-3 or TRBV12-4, the J call TRBJ1-2, with 10 bases identical to TRBD1. The V and J ends lost 5 bases and 2 bases, in that order; junction bases with no gene match: 5. This CDR3 is built from 15 residues. CDR3 bases read: TGTGCCAGCAGTCCTCTGGGACAGGGGAACTATGGC. Encoded protein: CASSPLGQGNYG. The full-length CDR3 reads as CASSPLGQGNYGYTF.

Notes on this clone: The CDR3 goes on 3 residues after the read ends, and that part is filled in from the germline J gene. V gene TRBV10-3 combines with J gene TRBJ2-1; TRBD1 matches 8 bases. Per germline, CDR1 ENHRY and CDR2 SYGVKD. The CDR3 has 18 amino acids. The J segment lost 0 bases and the V segment lost 2 bases, leaving 9 bases of the junction unmatched. The CDR3 bases that were read are TGTGCCATCAGTGAGATGGTCGGACAGGGTAACTCCTACAATGAG. Translating gives CAISEMVGQGNSYNE. The full-length CDR3 reads as CAISEMVGQGNSYNEQFF.

As concerns this clone: The read halts 3 residues ahead of the CDR3 end, with the missing end drawn from the germline J gene. The rearrangement uses TRBV7-8 and TRBJ1-3; tentative D call: TRBD1 (5 bases). The ends were cut back, 5 bases at V and 0 bases at J, with 14 bases in the middle. Germline V gene sequence: CDR1 SGHVS, CDR2 FQNEAQ. CDR3 size: 16 residues. CDR3 amino acids: CASSEDSVVSGNTIYF. Partial CDR3 DNA: TGTGCCAGCAGCGAAGACAGCGTCGTCTCTGGAAACACC.

About this clone itself: The sequenced fragment ends 3 residues before the CDR3 boundary, so the rest is inferred from the germline J gene. The genes are TRBV7-2 and TRBJ1-1; 11 bases fit TRBD1. CDR1 is SGHTA, CDR2 FQGNSA, per germline. Trimming removed 1 base from V and 4 bases from J; junction bases left unmatched: 2. CDR3 length: 15 amino acids. The CDR3 sequence is CASSLGGTGGTEAFF. The sequenced part of the CDR3 DNA is TGTGCCAGCAGCTTAGGAGGGACAGGGGGCACTGAA.

A word on this clone: The CDR3 extends 3 residues past the end of the read, so its final part is completed from the germline J gene. The V and J genes are TRBV30 and TRBJ1-5; D uncertain. Trimming stripped 0 bases from V and 2 bases from J, with 5 bases between. The V gene's germline CDR1 is GTSNPN and CDR2 SVGIG (reference sequence). The CDR3 is 13 residues long. This CDR3 reads CAWSVGRNQPQHF. The CDR3 bases that were read are TGTGCCTGGAGTGTAGGTCGCAATCAGCCC.

A word on this clone: The read ends 3 residues before the CDR3 terminus; that terminus is restored from the germline J gene. J is TRBJ1-3 and V is TRBV18; D is possibly TRBD1 (5 bases). The germline gives CDR1 KGHSH, CDR2 LQKENI. Trimming left V 5 bases short and J 0 bases short, with 14 bases between. This CDR3 is built from 16 residues. The part of the CDR3 DNA that was read is TGTGCCAGCTCAGTTGAACAGGTCCCCTCTGGAAACACC. Translating it yields CASSVEQVPSGNT. The whole CDR3 protein reads CASSVEQVPSGNTIYF.

The CDR3 bases that were read are TGCAGTGCTAGAGCTCTAGCGAGGTCGGAGACC. Its protein is CSARALARSET. The entire CDR3 protein reads CSARALARSETQYF. The chain employs TRBV20-1 and TRBJ2-5, with D tentatively TRBD2 (6 bases). The read ends 3 residues early relative to the CDR3; the germline J gene fills the gap. The V and J ends lost 1 base and 5 bases respectively, with 14 bases between them. The V gene's germline CDR1 is DFQATT and CDR2 SNEGSKA (reference sequence). The CDR3 covers 14 residues.

Notes on this clone: The CDR3 end is not reached by the read, which stops 3 residues before it; the germline J gene fills it in. This chain uses TRBV20-1 with TRBJ1-4; 9 bases align to TRBD1. After removal of 5 bases from V and 5 bases from J, the junction contained 6 bases not matched to a gene. This CDR3 spans 14 amino acids. Germline CDR1 DFQATT, CDR2 SNEGSKA (reference sequence). The CDR3 is CSALTGGRNEKLFF. The part of the CDR3 DNA that was read is TGCAGTGCTTTAACAGGGGGCCGGAATGAAAAA.

For this clone: The missing CDR3 end, 3 residues past where the read stops, is filled in from the germline J gene. V and J are TRBV7-9 and TRBJ2-1; D may be TRBD1 (5 bases). Germline V gives CDR1 SEHNR, CDR2 FQNEAQ (reference sequence). The CDR3 consists of 15 residues. Trimming removed 0 bases at V and 8 bases at J, with 14 bases between. Here the CDR3 reads CASSLAGRAYDEQFF. Partial CDR3 DNA: TGTGCCAGCAGCTTAGCCGGCAGGGCATACGATGAG.

Note on this clone: The CDR3 end is not reached by the read, which stops 3 residues before it; the germline J gene fills it in. The V call is TRBV20-1, the J call TRBJ2-3, with D perhaps matching TRBD1 (7 bases). This CDR3 has 17 amino acids. CDR1 is DFQATT, CDR2 SNEGSKA, per germline (reference sequence). The germline V and J ends were trimmed by 0 bases and 4 bases, with 20 bases remaining between them. The CDR3 spells CSAREPWDRPSADTQYF. The DNA read from the CDR3 is TGCAGTGCTAGAGAGCCCTGGGACAGACCTAGCGCAGATACG.

Comment on this clone: From the germline J gene comes the end of the CDR3, since the read stops 3 residues before it. The chain is built from TRBV7-2 and TRBJ1-1; D is unclear. The CDR3 spans 14 residues. Germline values: CDR1 SGHTA, CDR2 FQGNSA. V was clipped by 3 bases and J by 1 base, with 9 bases between them. CDR3 amino acids: CASSLSQANTEAFF. The CDR3 bases that were read are TGTGCCAGCAGCTTGAGCCAGGCGAACACTGAA.

For this clone: The read terminates 3 residues before the CDR3 end, so the remaining end is supplied by the germline J gene. The chain recombines TRBV7-6 with TRBJ2-1, with 9 positions matching TRBD1. Germline loops: CDR1 SGHVS, CDR2 FNYEAQ. The CDR3 contains 15 residues. V lost 5 bases to trimming and J lost 5 bases; unmatched junction nucleotides: 7. The sequenced part of the CDR3 DNA is TGTGCCAGCAGCCTGTTGGGACAGGGTAACAATGAG. Its translation is CASSLLGQGNNE. The CDR3, in full, reads CASSLLGQGNNEQFF.

Turning to this clone: The read ends 3 residues shy of where the CDR3 ends; the end is completed using the germline J gene. The chain carries TRBV19 and TRBJ2-7, with 9 nucleotides matching TRBD1. Trimming removed 0 bases from V and 3 bases from J; junction bases left unmatched: 9. The CDR3 runs 17 residues. From germline, CDR1 is LNHDA and CDR2 SQIVND (reference sequence). CDR3 region: CASSIDLRGTGNYEQYF. Incomplete CDR3 DNA: TGTGCCAGTAGTATAGATTTGCGGGGGACAGGGAACTACGAG. Full variable domain (rest looked up from reference TRBV19 and TRBJ2-7): DGGITQSPKYLFRKEGQNVTLSCEQNLNHDAMYWYRQDPGQGLRLIYYSQIVNDFQKGDIAEGYSVSREKKESFPLTVTSAQKNPTAFYLCASSIDLRGTGNYEQYFGPGTRLTVT.

Concerning this clone itself: Read sequence stops 3 residues before the CDR3 end, and the germline J gene provides the missing end. This sequence joins TRBV20-1 and TRBJ1-4; 12 bases match TRBD1. The CDR3 covers 16 residues. Germline lookup yields CDR1 DFQATT and CDR2 SNEGSKA (reference sequence). J lost 4 bases, V lost 3 bases, and 6 bases had no gene match. CDR3 sequence reads: CSARKGTGGFNEKLFF. CDR3 bases read: TGCAGTGCTAGGAAAGGGACAGGGGGCTTTAATGAAAAA.

For this clone: With the read ending 3 residues before the CDR3 end, the germline J gene is used to fill in that end. The chain employs TRBV7-9 and TRBJ2-1; 8 nucleotides align to TRBD2. The germline gives CDR1 SEHNR, CDR2 FQNEAQ (reference sequence). The length of the CDR3 is 15 residues. Trimming removed 6 bases from V and 4 bases from J; junction bases left unmatched: 8. CDR3 loop: CASRHQRGPYNEQFF. The CDR3 bases that were read are TGTGCCAGCAGACATCAGCGGGGGCCTTACAATGAG.

Regarding this clone: The missing CDR3 end, 3 residues past where the read stops, is filled in from the germline J gene. The chain uses TRBV30 and TRBJ1-1; D is possibly TRBD1 (6 bases). The CDR3 is 13 amino acids. Germline CDR1 and CDR2: GTSNPN and SVGIG (reference sequence). The CDR3 sequence: CAWSSILGAQAFF. The DNA read from the CDR3 is TGTGCCTGGAGTAGCATTTTGGGGGCGCAG.

Concerning this clone: The read ends 3 residues shy of where the CDR3 ends; the end is completed using the germline J gene. The rearrangement uses TRBV20-1 and TRBJ2-7, with D perhaps being TRBD1 or TRBD2 (6 bases each). The V end lost 2 bases, the J end lost 3 bases, and 26 bases lay between the germline ends. Per the germline V gene, CDR1 is DFQATT and CDR2 is SNEGSKA (reference sequence). CDR3 length: 18 amino acids. CDR3 protein: CSARKVGRGGTKDYEQYF. Incomplete CDR3 DNA: TGCAGTGCTAGAAAGGTGGGCAGGGGAGGTACAAAGGACTACGAG.

As for this clone: The CDR3 end is not reached by the read, which stops 3 residues before it; the germline J gene fills it in. The V and J genes are TRBV7-7 and TRBJ2-5; 10 nucleotides match TRBD2. The V gene's germline CDR1 is SSHAT and CDR2 FNYEAQ (reference sequence). The CDR3 runs 16 residues. J was trimmed by 2 bases and V by 5 bases; bases with no gene match: 8. Incomplete CDR3 DNA: TGTGCCAGCAGCCCTCGGCTAGCGGGGGCTCAAGAGACC. It translates to CASSPRLAGAQET. The full CDR3 sequence reads CASSPRLAGAQETQYF.

Of note for this clone: The read stops 3 residues short of the end of the CDR3; the missing end is completed from the germline J gene. J is TRBJ2-3 and V is TRBV20-1; D might be TRBD2 (6 bases). This CDR3 has 16 amino acids. Trimming removed 5 bases from V and 0 bases from J, with 18 bases in between. CDR1 is DFQATT and CDR2 is SNEGSKA in the germline V gene (reference sequence). CDR3 residues: CSAARRGRGSTDTQYF. CDR3 DNA (partial): TGCAGTGCTGCCCGGCGGGGCCGGGGGAGCACAGATACG.

About this clone: The CDR3 end is not reached by the read, which stops 3 residues before it; the germline J gene fills it in. The V and J genes are TRBV19 and TRBJ1-2, with D perhaps matching TRBD1 (5 bases). Germline V CDR1 and CDR2: LNHDA, SQIVND (reference sequence). This CDR3 is built from 14 residues. The part of the CDR3 DNA that was read is TGTGCCAGTAGTATAGATGCGTTGACAGTGAGC. Its protein product is CASSIDALTVS. The full CDR3 sequence reads CASSIDALTVSYTF. Complete variable domain (other parts from reference TRBV19 and TRBJ1-2): DGGITQSPKYLFRKEGQNVTLSCEQNLNHDAMYWYRQDPGQGLRLIYYSQIVNDFQKGDIAEGYSVSREKKESFPLTVTSAQKNPTAFYLCASSIDALTVSYTFGSGTRLTVV.

About this clone: Read sequence stops 3 residues before the CDR3 end, and the germline J gene provides the missing end. The chain joins TRBV10-3 to TRBJ1-1, with a possible D match to TRBD1 (5 bases). The CDR3 totals 11 residues. Germline CDR1 ENHRY, CDR2 SYGVKD. The CDR3 is CAISGGVEAFF. The covered CDR3 bases are TGTGCCATCTCCGGGGGGGTAGAA.

Points on this clone: The observed sequence ends 3 residues before the CDR3 terminus, with the missing tail filled in from the germline J gene. The chain has TRBV20-1 and TRBJ2-1; possibly TRBD1 for D (6 bases). From germline, CDR1 is DFQATT and CDR2 SNEGSKA (reference sequence). V was pared by 6 bases and J by 3 bases, with 18 bases between. The CDR3 length is 15 residues. CDR3 bases read: TGCAGTGCGATCCCCCGGGACACGATCTACAATGAG. This encodes CSAIPRDTIYNE. The CDR3 in its entirety is CSAIPRDTIYNEQFF.

In regard to this clone: Read data end 3 residues before the CDR3 end; the end is taken from the germline J gene. V and J are TRBV5-6 and TRBJ2-5, with D possibly being TRBD2 (6 bases). This CDR3 has 15 residues. The V gene lost 0 bases and the J gene lost 5 bases, with 14 bases spanning the gap. Germline V gene data show CDR1 as SGHDT and CDR2 as YYEEEE. The part of the CDR3 DNA that was read is TGTGCCAGCAGCTTGGTGGGCGGGGTTTCGGAGACC. Protein product: CASSLVGGVSET. The entire CDR3 protein is CASSLVGGVSETQYF.

As regards this clone: From the germline J gene comes the end of the CDR3, since the read stops 3 residues before it. The gene calls are TRBV5-1 and TRBJ1-2; D is unclear. V shed 0 bases and J shed 4 bases, with 13 bases lying between them. CDR1 and CDR2 from the germline V gene are SGHRS and YFSETQ. The CDR3 is 15 amino acids. The sequenced CDR3 bases are TGCGCCAGCAGCTTGGGCCAGACACTGCTCTATGGC. Its translation is CASSLGQTLLYG. The whole CDR3 protein is CASSLGQTLLYGYTF.

Points on this clone: The read falls 3 residues short of the CDR3 end, and the missing part is taken from the germline J gene. This chain connects TRBV28 to TRBJ1-5, with D perhaps matching TRBD1 (5 bases). The CDR3 runs to 15 residues. From germline, CDR1 is MDHEN and CDR2 SYDVKM. Trimming cost V 1 base and J 3 bases, with 10 bases left between them. The part of the CDR3 DNA that was read is TGTGCCAGCAGTTTATCGGGGGGGGTCAATCAGCCC. It translates to CASSLSGGVNQP. The entire CDR3 protein reads CASSLSGGVNQPQHF.

A remark on this clone: The observed sequence ends 3 residues before the CDR3 terminus, with the missing tail filled in from the germline J gene. The gene calls are TRBV18 and TRBJ2-7, with 15 bases that match TRBD2. CDR3 size: 17 residues. Germline V lookup: CDR1 KGHSH, CDR2 LQKENI. V gave up 3 bases and J gave up 2 bases; unmatched junction bases: 5. The chain's CDR3 is CASSPGLAGGPAYEQYF. Partial CDR3 DNA: TGTGCCAGCTCACCCGGACTAGCGGGAGGGCCCGCCTACGAG.

As regards this clone: The missing CDR3 end, 3 residues past where the read stops, is filled in from the germline J gene. This rearrangement joins TRBV30 to TRBJ2-5; the D gene is possibly TRBD1 (5 bases). V was trimmed by 3 bases and J by 2 bases, leaving 13 bases between them. The CDR3 spans 14 residues. The germline CDR1 and CDR2 sequences are GTSNPN and SVGIG (reference sequence). CDR3 DNA, as far as it was read: TGTGCCTGGAGACGTACAGGCGATCAAGAGACC. Translating it yields CAWRRTGDQET. From start to end, the CDR3 is CAWRRTGDQETQYF.